The TCR beta chain described here comes from a study of blood T cell repertoires in COVID-19 (dated by TCRdb to the early 2020s). The study in broad terms: Samples covering the acute and convalescent phases of COVID-19 were provided by collaborators in the United States, Italy and Spain. The material from the prospective study consisted of cDNA or gDNA derived from T cells, B-cell-depleted T cells, or PBMCs. The samples were drawn from two sources: the first 160 participants of the ongoing ImmuneRACE study, and about 1,300 subjects contributed by 6 global collaborators. Where HLA class I and class II types were available, the types were taken from metadata supplied by the sample provider, not from assay-based typing. Subjects who had been exposed to COVID-19, were actively infected with it, or had recovered from it provided the deeply sampled blood TCRbeta repertoires that made up the dataset. The repertoires were released in a freely available public database intended as a resource for research on the immune response to SARS-CoV-2. The sample metadata nearly always contained a de-identified subject ID, COVID-19 status, age in years and sex. Beyond this particular receptor, the publication reports: How much clinical and demographic metadata was included differed by source and by participant, and the metadata was provided uncurated.

From cysteine to valine, the CDR3 is 13 amino acids long. Only CDR3 DNA remains: 39 bases, in frame from the first base. Trimming removed 7 bases from V and 4 bases from J, leaving 14 bases between the germline ends. Based on the germline V gene, the CDR1 and CDR2 sequences are LGHNT and FRNRAP. A remark on this clone: What this receptor recognizes is not known. No much larger clone exists at a distance of one base, and base qualities are not known.

The immunoSEQ Assay, a bias-controlled multiplex PCR, was used to amplify TCRbeta CDR3 regions from genomic DNA. On the study's bioinformatics: The number of nucleated cells in each sample was estimated by amplification of reference gene primers within the assay. To quantify the absolute abundance of each unique TCRbeta CDR3 rearrangement, sequence reads were collapsed and filtered. For each sample, productive Simpson clonality was calculated as the square root of Simpson's diversity index over productive rearrangements. Sourced from immuneACCESS, this table was stored by TCRdb with only in-frame sequences that have V and J called. A share of the clones is absent; for the studies checked, an unresolved V gene accounts for under half, and the remainder has no known explanation. From that table come the V and J calls and clone size; the DNA was used to work out D and trimming. The sample yields 100,000 to 150,000 clones; 84% were counted once. 12% of the sample belongs to the ten largest clones.

Whole blood was collected in K2EDTA tubes by collaborating institutions according to the institutions' own protocols. For TCRbeta analysis, collaborators shipped samples as frozen whole blood, isolated PBMCs, or DNA extracted from either of those sample types. This clonotype was obtained from a woman aged 55-75 years with acute or convalescent COVID-19. The sample consisted of peripheral blood. The chain is encoded by TRBV12-5 joined to TRBJ2-7, with a weak D call of TRBD1 (5 bases match). Here is the DNA: TGTGCTAGTGCCCTTGGTTCAGGGTACGAGCAGTACGTC. Protein translation: CASALGSGYEQYV.